The 23 T cell receptor beta chains in this list originate from one sample, sequenced in a study of early T cells in non-severe SARS-CoV-2 infection. One entry per CDR3 protein, called by TCRdb with MiXCR from the 5' RACE reads. The table has about 30,000 distinct CDR3 sequences, around 4% seen once. Sequenced sample: whole blood. All receptors derive from an adult who was a healthcare worker with PCR-confirmed SARS-CoV-2 infection or an uninfected control (not recorded which).

This clonotype was counted at least ten times. The V and J genes are TRBV6-6 and TRBJ2-2; possible D gene TRBD1, 5 bases. V was shortened by 6 bases and J by 4 bases, with 9 bases between the two germline ends. The CDR3 spans 13 residues. Germline CDR1 and CDR2: MNHNY and SVGAGI (reference sequence). In DNA, the CDR3 is TGTGCCAGCAGCCCAGGGTTCACCGGGGAGCTGTTTTTT. This gives the protein CASSPGFTGELFF.

The gene calls are TRBV14 and TRBJ2-7, with D perhaps matching TRBD2 (6 bases). CDR1 is SGHDN, CDR2 FVKESK, per germline. This CDR3 has 14 residues. The V gene lost 8 bases and the J gene lost 2 bases, with 16 bases spanning the gap. CDR3 coding DNA: TGTGCCAGCGGATTGGAGGGTTTACCCTACGAGCAGTACTTC. Protein sequence: CASGLEGLPYEQYF.

V usage is TRBV2 and J usage is TRBJ2-5; the match to TRBD1 covers 9 bases. In germline, CDR1 is SNHLY, CDR2 FYNNEI. CDR3 length: 15 residues. V lost 6 bases and J lost 5; bases outside the gene matches: 10. CDR3 DNA sequence: TGTGCCAGCAGCAGGACAGGGGCCCTCGGGGAGACCCAGTACTTC. It encodes CASSRTGALGETQYF.

This clonotype has just a few counts. The V and J genes are TRBV3-1 and TRBJ2-5; D is unclear. Germline values: CDR1 LGHDT, CDR2 YNNKEL (reference sequence). There are 13 residues in the CDR3. V was pared by 3 bases and J by 4 bases, with 9 bases between. Here the CDR3 reads CASSHSSAETQYF. CDR3 DNA sequence: TGTGCCAGCAGCCATAGTTCGGCAGAGACCCAGTACTTC.

This clonotype has ten or more counts. The rearrangement joins TRBV2 to TRBJ2-7, with a tentative D call TRBD2 (6 bases). V lost 2 bases to trimming and J lost 3 bases, with 17 bases between them. The CDR3 is 16 residues long. The germline V gene has CDR1 SNHLY and CDR2 FYNNEI. The CDR3: CASSETLGTESYEQYF. DNA of the CDR3: TGTGCCAGCAGTGAAACGTTGGGGACTGAGAGCTACGAGCAGTACTTC.

By sample share, this clonotype is medium-sized. This CDR3 reads CASSYGGLGNQPQHF. In nucleotides, the CDR3 is TGTGCCAGCAGTTATGGGGGGCTAGGCAATCAGCCCCAGCATTTT. V gene TRBV6-2 or TRBV6-3 combines with J gene TRBJ1-5; D is possibly TRBD1 (6 bases). Germline assignment: CDR1 MNHEY and CDR2 SVGEGT. The germline V and J ends were trimmed by 3 bases and 2 bases, with 11 bases remaining between them. The CDR3 runs 15 residues.

At least ten counts were recorded for this clonotype. J is TRBJ1-2 and V is TRBV19; 7 positions match TRBD1. This CDR3 spans 14 amino acids. Germline CDR1 reads LNHDA; CDR2 reads SQIVND (reference sequence). Trimming removed 8 bases from V and 2 bases from J; junction bases left unmatched: 8. Here the CDR3 DNA reads TGTGCCAGTGGCCTGGACAGGTCGAACTATGGCTACACCTTC. Residues: CASGLDRSNYGYTF.

In this sample, this clonotype turned up many times. V is TRBV9 and J is TRBJ2-7; D is unresolved. The CDR3 is 13 residues long. Trimming cost V 0 bases and J 7 bases, with 11 bases left between them. Germline assignment: CDR1 SGDLS and CDR2 YYNGEE. The CDR3, as DNA: TGTGCCAGCAGCGTAGGTCTAACCGAAGAGCAGTACTTC. The encoded protein is CASSVGLTEEQYF.

In this sample, this clonotype turned up many times. The CDR3 is CASSLGDWEQFF. CDR3 in DNA: TGTGCCAGCAGCTTAGGGGACTGGGAGCAGTTCTTC. V and J are TRBV7-2 and TRBJ2-1; D is perhaps TRBD2 (6 bases). Deletions cut 1 base from V and 10 bases from J, with 8 bases between. CDR3 length: 12 amino acids. Per the germline V gene, CDR1 is SGHTA and CDR2 is FQGNSA.

There are many counts of this clonotype. V is TRBV5-1 and J is TRBJ1-4, with 9 bases identical to TRBD1. Trimming removed 3 bases from V and 5 bases from J; junction bases left unmatched: 8. The CDR3 covers 16 residues. Germline values: CDR1 SGHRS, CDR2 YFSETQ. CDR3 sequence: CASSSTPGQGNEKLFF. CDR3 in DNA: TGCGCCAGCAGCTCGACACCGGGACAGGGAAATGAAAAACTGTTTTTT. Full variable domain (outside the CDR3, taken from reference TRBV5-1 and TRBJ1-4): KAGVTQTPRYLIKTRGQQVTLSCSPISGHRSVSWYQQTPGQGLQFLFEYFSETQRNKGNFPGRFSGRQFSNSRSEMNVSTLELGDSALYLCASSSTPGQGNEKLFFGSGTQLSVL.

This clonotype has ten or more counts. V gene TRBV29-1 combines with J gene TRBJ2-7; D may match TRBD1 or TRBD2 (6 bases each). The CDR3 has 12 amino acids. CDR1 SQVTM and CDR2 ANQGSEA come from the germline V gene. V was trimmed by 6 bases and J by 4 bases, leaving 13 bases between them. The CDR3 bases are TGCAGCGTCGCTCAGGGGAGGTACGAGCAGTACTTC. It is translated as CSVAQGRYEQYF.

This clonotype was seen a few times. The chain is built from TRBV12-3 or TRBV12-4 and TRBJ2-1, with TRBD2 matching 7 bases. The CDR3 covers 15 residues. Unmatched junction bases numbered 3, after V lost 0 bases and J lost 4 bases. The CDR3: CASSLAGTKYNEQFF. The CDR3 bases are TGTGCCAGCAGTTTAGCTGGGACTAAATACAATGAGCAGTTCTTC.

In this sample, this clonotype turned up many times. The CDR3 region has the DNA TGTGCCAGCAGGACCGACAGCGGGGGGAGGACCGGGGATACGCAGTATTTT. Residues: CASRTDSGGRTGDTQYF. The chain links TRBV7-2 to TRBJ2-3, with TRBD2 identical over 9 bases. The CDR3 extends over 17 amino acids. Germline V CDR1 and CDR2: SGHTA, FQGNSA. The ends lost 6 bases at V and 6 bases at J; junction bases unmatched: 16.

This clonotype was seen repeatedly, ten times or more. This chain connects TRBV30 to TRBJ1-4; 9 bases are shared with TRBD1. The germline gives CDR1 GTSNPN, CDR2 SVGIG (reference sequence). Trimming at V came to 0 bases and at J to 11 bases, leaving 10 bases not matched to a gene. The CDR3 has 15 amino acids. CDR3 residues: CAWSVLGTGSGKLFF. The CDR3 DNA reads as TGTGCCTGGAGTGTACTCGGGACAGGGTCGGGGAAACTGTTTTTT.

This clonotype has a count of ten or more. Lacking the conserved final phenylalanine or tryptophan, this CDR3 likely reflects a read error. Because the CDR3's place on the DNA is in doubt, the DNA is left out and the CDR3 is given as listed by TCRdb. The chain has TRBV29-1 and TRBJ1-6. Counting both end residues, the CDR3 totals 12 amino acids. Germline CDR1 is SQVTM and CDR2 is ANQGSEA. The CDR3 sequence: CSVEVSTLGPSS.

This clonotype was recorded at least ten times. This chain uses TRBV13 with TRBJ1-4; no definite D call. Germline V gene lookup returns CDR1 PRHDT and CDR2 FYEKMQ (reference sequence). This CDR3 spans 13 amino acids. V lost 6 bases and J 9 bases, leaving 14 bases between the germline ends. The CDR3, as DNA: TGTGCCAGCAGGGGCCGGGTCGGTAAAAAACTGTTTTTT. Encoded protein: CASRGRVGKKLFF.

This clonotype has ten or more counts. The J gene is TRBJ1-5, the V gene TRBV6-6; D is uncertain. V shed 6 bases and J shed 3 bases, with 18 bases lying between them. The CDR3 totals 16 residues. Per the germline V gene, CDR1 is MNHNY and CDR2 is SVGAGI (reference sequence). DNA of the CDR3: TGTGCCAGCAGGCAAAGCAGGCAGGCGAACAATCAGCCCCAGCATTTT. Translated: CASRQSRQANNQPQHF.

This chain links TRBV21-1 with TRBJ2-7; the table's TRBD1 call for D was not verified on the DNA. TRBV21-1 constitutes a pseudogene. The CDR3 consists of 13 residues. DNA for the CDR3: TGTGCCAGCAGCGAGGGACAGGGTAGCGAGCAGTACTTC. Protein product: CASSEGQGSEQYF.

This clonotype has a handful of counts. The chain employs TRBV6-2 or TRBV6-3 and TRBJ1-5; no clear D. The CDR3 has 16 amino acids. The V and J ends lost 7 bases and 5 bases respectively, with 21 bases between them. The germline V gene has CDR1 MNHEY and CDR2 SVGEGT. CDR3 bases: TGTGCCAGCACCCCCCCCGGTGGCATCCTTGATCAGCCCCAGCATTTT. It is translated as CASTPPGGILDQPQHF.

This clonotype appeared many times. V usage is TRBV6-1 and J usage is TRBJ2-7; D might be TRBD1 (6 bases). The CDR3 consists of 13 residues. Trimming removed 6 bases at V and 13 bases at J, with 22 bases between. Per germline, CDR1 MNHNS and CDR2 SASEGT. CDR3 in amino acids: CASRPGGWWDKYF. The CDR3 DNA reads as TGTGCCAGCAGGCCTGGAGGATGGTGGGACAAATACTTC.

This clonotype was detected many times. The chain carries TRBV4-1 and TRBJ1-5; perhaps TRBD1 as D (6 bases). CDR1 MGHRA and CDR2 YSYEKL come from the germline V gene. There are 14 residues in the CDR3. Trimming removed 0 bases at V and 5 bases at J, with 8 bases between. Here the CDR3 DNA reads TGCGCCAGCAGCCAAGAAGAGGGGGATCAGCCCCAGCATTTT. Translated, it gives CASSQEEGDQPQHF.

This clonotype was detected ten times or more. The CDR3 sequence: CASSFKQGGYEQYF. The CDR3 nucleotides read TGTGCCAGCAGTTTCAAACAGGGGGGGTACGAGCAGTACTTC. The rearrangement uses TRBV27 and TRBJ2-7; D perhaps matches TRBD1 (8 bases). This CDR3 is built from 14 residues. Trimming cost V 3 bases and J 4 bases, with 13 bases left between them. Germline V gene sequence: CDR1 MNHEY, CDR2 SMNVEV (reference sequence).

Many counts were recorded for this clonotype. The chain carries TRBV6-5 and TRBJ2-7, with TRBD2 identical over 12 bases. From germline, CDR1 is MNHEY and CDR2 SVGAGI. The CDR3 loop spans 17 amino acids. The V segment lost 2 bases and the J segment 0 bases; nucleotides outside the gene matches: 5. The CDR3 here is CASSYLRTSGVSYEQYF. In nucleotides, the CDR3 is TGTGCCAGCAGTTACCTACGGACTAGCGGGGTCTCCTACGAGCAGTACTTC.